This record covers a single TCR beta chain. TCRdb keeps only in-frame clones here, not all; method: immunoSEQ multiplex PCR. The sample contains fewer than 60,000 clones, roughly 82% of which appear only once. The entry originates in a study of OX40 agonist ivuxolimab in advanced cancers. The receptor comes from an adult with an advanced solid tumor such as melanoma, head and neck, liver or kidney cancer. Sample: CD4+ or CD8+ T cells sorted from blood, taken in a trial of the OX40 agonist ivuxolimab.

CDR3 DNA: TGTGCCAGCACCCCCGCCGGGACTGGGGGCACTGAAGCTTTCTTT. This encodes CASTPAGTGGTEAFF. This rearrangement joins TRBV28 to TRBJ1-1, with D maybe TRBD1 (5 bases). The CDR3 extends over 15 amino acids. The germline V and J ends were trimmed by 7 bases and 4 bases, with 19 bases remaining between them. Looked up from germline, CDR1 is MDHEN and CDR2 is SYDVKM.